This TCR beta chain stems from a study of T cell responses to AZD1222 COVID-19 vaccine. Germline values: CDR1 GTSNPN, CDR2 SVGIG (reference sequence). Trimming left V 3 bases short and J 7 bases short, with 16 bases between. The CDR3 has 13 amino acids. Clones were read by immunoSEQ multiplex PCR, and TCRdb kept only the in-frame ones, dropping some. This sample has over 150,000 clones; about nine tenths occur once, and the top ten carry 2.6%. The gene calls are TRBV30 and TRBJ2-7; D perhaps matches TRBD2 (6 bases). This TCR was sampled from an adult in good health. Sequenced material: peripheral blood, taken on day 0 of AZD1222 vaccination. CDR3: CAWRPGLPGEQYF. The CDR3 coding sequence is TGTGCCTGGAGGCCGGGACTGCCGGGGGAGCAGTACTTC. Looking up the rest from reference TRBV30 and TRBJ2-7 gives the full variable domain: SQTIHQWPATLVQPVGSPLSLECTVEGTSNPNLYWYRQAAGRGLQLLFYSVGIGQISSEVPQNLSASRPQDRQFILSSKKLLLSDSGFYLCAWRPGLPGEQYFGPGTRLTVT.